This T cell receptor beta chain was profiled in a study of control samples from healthy donors and cancer patients. This CDR3 contains 15 residues. V shed 3 bases and J shed 0 bases, with 11 bases lying between them. In germline, CDR1 is SGHVS, CDR2 FNYEAQ. Clones were sequenced by immunoSEQ multiplex PCR, and TCRdb holds only the in-frame ones, with some missing. The sample consists of about 140,000 clones, 91% of them appearing once. Source material: blood. The sequence came from a man between 18 and 29 years old in good health. The rearrangement uses TRBV7-6 and TRBJ1-1; D is possibly TRBD1 (5 bases). Written as DNA, the CDR3 is TGTGCCAGCAGCTTGGAGGGGAGCATGAACACTGAAGCTTTCTTT. It is translated as CASSLEGSMNTEAFF.